This paragraph reports one T cell receptor beta chain. The data are from a study of response to subunit inactivated influenza vaccine. Germline CDR1 reads DFQATT; CDR2 reads SNEGSKA (reference sequence). The CDR3 sequence is 17 residues long. The V and J ends lost 1 base and 2 bases respectively, with 18 bases between them. TCRdb re-called the RT-PCR reads through MiXCR, storing one row per CDR3 protein. The sample gives about 540,000 distinct CDR3 sequences, approximately 20% of which show up once; around 2.8% is in the top ten. In addition, the sample was reused for a study of T cells expressing NK-cell markers. As that study records: UMI-tagged 5'RACE template switching yielded the TCR beta cDNA. CD3+CD56+NKG2C+, CD3+CD56+NKG2C- and CD3+CD56-NKG2C+ T cells, once sorted, supplied the TCR beta repertoires. The sequencing cohort of eight donors included seven HCMV-seropositive individuals and one seronegative individual.

The material was CD4+ T cells sorted from PBMCs, obtained 12 days after vaccination. This clonotype was obtained from a man over 45 who received an inactivated influenza vaccine. The chain employs TRBV20-1 and TRBJ2-1; a possible D gene is TRBD2 (7 bases). CDR3 sequence: CSARAPRAGATYNEQFF. In DNA form, the CDR3 reads TGCAGTGCTAGAGCTCCGCGGGCGGGGGCTACCTACAATGAGCAGTTCTTC.